The sequence of this TCR beta chain was determined in a study of T cells after yellow fever vaccination. Study-level points and caveats: Abundant clonotypes from the bulk population could have been carried over as contaminants into FACS-sorted repertoires.

The junction had 12 bases not matched to a gene; V was cut back by 10 bases and J by 10 bases. Germline assignment: CDR1 WNHNN and CDR2 SYGVQD (reference sequence). The CDR3 covers 13 residues. This clonotype was detected a few times. What it recognizes is unknown. UMIs were added to TCR cDNA along with a universal primer site when it was made by 5'RACE template switching. A single record per CDR3 protein comes from TCRdb applying MiXCR to the 5' RACE reads. The sample consists of 100,000 to 150,000 distinct CDR3 sequences, about 16% of them appearing once. The V call is TRBV10-1, the J call TRBJ2-1, with 8 bases that match TRBD1. This receptor was identified in a man aged 18-30 years who received the YFV17D yellow fever vaccine. This specimen was CD8+ T cells sorted from PBMCs, taken 5 days after the yellow fever booster vaccination. DNA of the CDR3: TGCGCCAACCGGGACAGGCGACCTGGGGAGCAGTTCTTC. It yields the protein CANRDRRPGEQFF.